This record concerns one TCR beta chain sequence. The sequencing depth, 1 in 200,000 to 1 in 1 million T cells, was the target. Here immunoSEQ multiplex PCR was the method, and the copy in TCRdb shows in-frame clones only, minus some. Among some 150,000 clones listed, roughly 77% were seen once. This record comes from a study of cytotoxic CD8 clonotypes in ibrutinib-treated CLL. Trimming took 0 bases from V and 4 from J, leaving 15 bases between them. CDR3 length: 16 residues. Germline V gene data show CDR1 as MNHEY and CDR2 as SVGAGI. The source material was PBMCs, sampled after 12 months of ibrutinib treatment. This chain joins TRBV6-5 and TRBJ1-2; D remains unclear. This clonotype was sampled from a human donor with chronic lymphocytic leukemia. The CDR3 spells CASSYSTASLSYGYTF. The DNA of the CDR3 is TGTGCCAGCAGTTACTCGACCGCCAGCCTTAGCTATGGCTACACCTTC.